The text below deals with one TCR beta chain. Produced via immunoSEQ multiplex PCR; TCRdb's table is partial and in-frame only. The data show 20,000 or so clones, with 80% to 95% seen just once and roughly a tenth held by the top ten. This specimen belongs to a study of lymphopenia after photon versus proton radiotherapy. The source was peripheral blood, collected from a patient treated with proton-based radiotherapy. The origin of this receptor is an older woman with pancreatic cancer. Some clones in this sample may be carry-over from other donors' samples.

The CDR3 region is CASSSRAGELYSNQPQHF. Here the CDR3 DNA reads TGTGCCAGCAGCTCCAGAGCAGGGGAACTCTATAGCAATCAGCCCCAGCATTTT. V is TRBV7-6 and J is TRBJ1-5, with D perhaps matching TRBD1 (6 bases). The CDR3 contains 18 residues. Trimming pared 4 bases from V and 0 bases from J, leaving 19 bases between. CDR1 is SGHVS and CDR2 is FNYEAQ in the germline V gene.